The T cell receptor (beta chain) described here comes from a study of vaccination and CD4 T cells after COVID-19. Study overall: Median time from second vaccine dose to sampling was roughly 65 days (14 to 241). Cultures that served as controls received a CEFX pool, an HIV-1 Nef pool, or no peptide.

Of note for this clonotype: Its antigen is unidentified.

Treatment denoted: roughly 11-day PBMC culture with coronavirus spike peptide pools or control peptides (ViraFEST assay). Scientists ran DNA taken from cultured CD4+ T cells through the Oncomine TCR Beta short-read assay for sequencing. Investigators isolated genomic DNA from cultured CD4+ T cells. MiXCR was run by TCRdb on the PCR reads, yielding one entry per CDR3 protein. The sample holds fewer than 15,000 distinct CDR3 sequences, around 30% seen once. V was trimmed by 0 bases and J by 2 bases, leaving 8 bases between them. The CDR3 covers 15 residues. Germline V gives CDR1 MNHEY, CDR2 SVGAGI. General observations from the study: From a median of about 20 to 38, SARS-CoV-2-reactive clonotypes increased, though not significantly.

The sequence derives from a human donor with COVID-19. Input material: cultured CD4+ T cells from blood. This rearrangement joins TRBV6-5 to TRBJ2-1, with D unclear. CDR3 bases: TGTGCCAGCAGTTACTCGAAACGGGCCTACAATGAGCAGTTCTTC. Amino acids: CASSYSKRAYNEQFF.